This record covers a single T cell receptor beta chain. Its antigen is not known. This sample stems from a study of T cell repertoires in cytomegalovirus infection. Across the whole study: Epitope selection comprised recently identified HLA-C-restricted CMV epitopes and well-studied HLA-B-restricted CMV epitopes. Indications came from public TCR beta signatures; they pointed to CMV infection and to a matching HLA type.

Study-level points and caveats: The response measured ex vivo was dominated by TCR beta clonotypes (HLA-C-restricted and CMV-specific). Carriers of CMV plus the relevant HLA were identified by cumulative public TCR beta family frequency.

TCRdb reprocessed the reads with MiXCR, giving one entry per CDR3 protein. The sample carries hundreds of thousands of distinct CDR3 sequences, around 30% recorded once. Between the trimmed V and J ends, which lost 2 bases and 1 base, there was a span of 9 bases. The CDR3 totals 15 residues. The germline gives CDR1 SNHLY, CDR2 FYNNEI. The receptor's source is a human donor in good health (CMV status not recorded). Some clones in this sample may be carry-over from other donors' samples. The source was cultured PBMCs, collected from culture after CMV antigen stimulation. This chain connects TRBV2 to TRBJ1-5, with no clear D. The CDR3 region has the DNA TGTGCCAGCAGTGAACTCAGCCAAAGCAATCAGCCCCAGCATTTT. Translation: CASSELSQSNQPQHF.